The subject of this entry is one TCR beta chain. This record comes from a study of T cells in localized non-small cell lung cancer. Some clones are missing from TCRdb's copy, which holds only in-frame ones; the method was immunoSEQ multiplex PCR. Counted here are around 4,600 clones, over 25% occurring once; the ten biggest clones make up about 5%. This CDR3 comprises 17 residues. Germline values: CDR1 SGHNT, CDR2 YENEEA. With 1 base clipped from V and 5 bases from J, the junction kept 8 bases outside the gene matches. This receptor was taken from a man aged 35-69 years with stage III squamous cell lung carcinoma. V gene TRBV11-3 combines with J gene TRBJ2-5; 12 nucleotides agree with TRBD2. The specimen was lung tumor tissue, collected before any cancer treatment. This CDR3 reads CASSLGASGGALETQYF. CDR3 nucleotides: TGTGCCAGCAGCTTAGGAGCTAGCGGGGGGGCTTTGGAGACCCAGTACTTC.